The 10 T cell receptor beta chains given below trace back to one sample, sequenced in a study of cytomegalovirus exposure and HLA in healthy donors (TCRdb year 2017). Library preparation employed the immunoSEQ multiplex PCR assay. A mixture of 60 forward primers for TCR Vbeta segments and 13 reverse primers for TCR Jbeta segments was used in the multiplex PCR. Sourced from immuneACCESS, this table was stored by TCRdb with only in-frame sequences that have V and J called. A share of the clones is absent; for the studies checked, an unresolved V gene accounts for under half, and the remainder has no known explanation. In this sample the table shows 150,000 to 200,000 clones, less than 80% of which occur a single time. The ten largest make up around 2.9% of the sample. Material for sequencing was PBMCs. These receptors originate from a man aged 35 to 55 in good health and CMV-seronegative.

The rearrangement uses TRBV5-4 and TRBJ1-2; 7 bases fit TRBD1. Germline lookup yields CDR1 SGHNT and CDR2 YYREEE (reference sequence). V gave up 4 bases and J gave up 7 bases; unmatched junction bases: 10. CDR3 length equals 14 residues. The CDR3 coding sequence is TGTGCCAGCAGCGGCTGGGACAGCGCCTTTGGCTACACCTTC. This translates into CASSGWDSAFGYTF.

The V gene is TRBV10-2, the J gene TRBJ2-3; TRBD2 agrees at 7 bases. The V segment lost 3 bases and the J segment 5 bases; nucleotides outside the gene matches: 8. The CDR3 is 15 amino acids. From germline, CDR1 is WSHSY and CDR2 SAAADI. In nucleotides, the CDR3 is TGCGCCAGCAGTGACCGAGCGGGACGGCGAGATACGCAGTATTTT. Its translation is CASSDRAGRRDTQYF.

V and J are TRBV6-5 and TRBJ1-2; D is possibly TRBD1 (5 bases). CDR1 is MNHEY and CDR2 is SVGAGI in the germline V gene. V was pared by 6 bases and J by 5 bases, with 13 bases between. The length of the CDR3 is 13 residues. The CDR3 DNA reads TGTGCCAGCAGGGCCGGCGGGGGGTATGGCTACACCTTC. This codes for CASRAGGGYGYTF.

The chain carries TRBV25-1 and TRBJ1-1, with 8 bases that match TRBD1. J was trimmed by 3 bases and V by 7 bases; bases with no gene match: 7. Per the germline V gene, CDR1 is MGHDK and CDR2 is SYGVNS. This CDR3 is built from 14 residues. The CDR3 sequence is CASTRTGRDTEAFF. The CDR3 DNA reads TGTGCCAGCACCAGGACAGGGCGGGACACTGAAGCTTTCTTT.

This clone was observed a single time. The chain is built from TRBV5-1 and TRBJ2-5, with 11 bases fitting TRBD1. The germline V gene encodes CDR1 SGHRS and CDR2 YFSETQ. The ends lost 1 base at V and 5 bases at J; junction bases unmatched: 13. This CDR3 has 18 amino acids. The CDR3 spells CASSLPSGQGANLETQYF. CDR3 DNA sequence: TGCGCCAGCAGCTTGCCCTCAGGACAGGGGGCGAATCTTGAGACCCAGTACTTC.

This clone was seen once. This chain joins TRBV19 and TRBJ2-3, with TRBD2 matching over 7 bases. Germline lookup yields CDR1 LNHDA and CDR2 SQIVND (reference sequence). V shed 6 bases and J 11 bases; nucleotides not matched to a gene: 14. The CDR3 runs to 14 residues. CDR3 coding DNA: TGTGCCAGTAGATCCCCTATTTGGGGGGGAGAGCAGTATTTT. Protein: CASRSPIWGGEQYF.

The chain couples TRBV19 to TRBJ2-3, with TRBD1 matching 8 bases. Germline CDR1 is LNHDA and CDR2 is SQIVND (reference sequence). The CDR3 spans 13 residues. V shed 5 bases and J 5 bases; nucleotides not matched to a gene: 3. CDR3 sequence reads: CASSQGAGDTQYF. CDR3 nucleotides: TGTGCCAGTAGTCAGGGGGCGGGAGATACGCAGTATTTT.

V gene TRBV5-4 combines with J gene TRBJ2-3; no definite D call. Trimming removed 0 bases at V and 3 bases at J, with 11 bases between. Germline CDR1 reads SGHNT; CDR2 reads YYREEE (reference sequence). CDR3 length: 15 amino acids. CDR3 protein: CASSLGLELTDTQYF. The CDR3 coding sequence is TGTGCCAGCAGCTTGGGTCTAGAGTTGACAGATACGCAGTATTTT.

V and J are TRBV6-5 and TRBJ1-5; 7 nucleotides agree with TRBD1. Germline V CDR1 and CDR2: MNHEY, SVGAGI. V trimming: 4 bases; J trimming: 4 bases; junction bases outside the gene matches: 7. This CDR3 is built from 15 residues. CDR3 amino acids: CASSFRQGLNQPQHF. CDR3 nucleotide sequence: TGTGCCAGCAGTTTCCGACAGGGACTTAATCAGCCCCAGCATTTT.

Notes on this clone: An end of the junction does not agree with germline; a read error may underlie this. V usage is TRBV7-7 and J usage is TRBJ2-7, with 7 nucleotides matching TRBD2. Looked up from germline, CDR1 is SSHAT and CDR2 is FNYEAQ (reference sequence). This CDR3 comprises 17 residues. CDR3 residues: CASSLRERTRKSYEQYF. Written as DNA, the CDR3 is TGTGCTAGCAGCTTAAGAGAGAGGACTAGGAAAAGCTACGAGCAGTACTTC. Using reference TRBV7-7 and TRBJ2-7 for the parts outside the CDR3, the full variable domain is GAGVSQSPRYKVTKRGQDVTLRCDPISSHATLYWYQQALGQGPEFLTYFNYEAQPDKSGLPSDRFSAERPEGSISTLTIQRTEQRDSAMYRCASSLRERTRKSYEQYFGPGTRLTVT.